This T cell receptor beta chain was recorded in a study of OX40 agonist ivuxolimab in advanced cancers. As for this clone: What it recognizes is unknown.

Drawing of blood for sampling happened at baseline, at cycle 4 day 1, and at cycle 7 day 1. Between the trimmed V and J ends, which lost 3 bases and 2 bases, there was a span of 11 bases. The germline V gene encodes CDR1 SGHKS and CDR2 YYEKEE (reference sequence). This CDR3 region has 14 residues. Study results and limitations: More expanded clones were found, on average, in CD8+ than in CD4+ T cells. In the 0.1-3.0 mg/kg groups, partial responders showed among the lowest expansion.

The assay was immunoSEQ multiplex PCR, and TCRdb's table has in-frame clones only and misses some. The sample contains roughly 80,000 clones, about 82% of which appear only once. This clonotype was obtained from an adult with an advanced solid tumor such as melanoma, head and neck, liver or kidney cancer. This material consisted of CD4+ or CD8+ T cells sorted from blood, taken in a trial of the OX40 agonist ivuxolimab. The chain recombines TRBV5-5 with TRBJ2-5, with D possibly TRBD1 on 6 matching bases. CDR3 DNA sequence: TGTGCCAGCAGCTCACCCGGACAGCAAGAGACCCAGTACTTC. Translation: CASSSPGQQETQYF.